The 27 T cell receptor beta chains in this list originate from one sample, sequenced in a study of human T cells and chemical hapten exposure. Time point meaning: patch test 2, 6 weeks after DPC sensitization. Documented treatment: therapeutic diphenylcyclopropenone sensitization with weekly scalp DPC. Using its own MiXCR run on the RACE reads, TCRdb lists one record per CDR3 protein. Of about 69,000 distinct CDR3 sequences in the sample, 9% to 12% were seen once. Sample: whole blood, taken in connection with sensitization to the hapten diphenylcyclopropenone (DPC). These TCRs come from a woman between 45 and 65 years old with alopecia areata. Some clones in this sample may be carry-over from other donors' samples.

This clonotype was seen only once. This chain connects TRBV30 to TRBJ1-1, with unresolved D. Germline loops: CDR1 GTSNPN, CDR2 SVGIG (reference sequence). This CDR3 has 12 residues. V dropped 2 bases and J dropped 1 base, with 5 bases sitting between them. This chain's CDR3 is CAWSRPNTEAFF. CDR3 DNA: TGTGCCTGGAGTCGCCCGAACACTGAAGCTTTCTTT. Full variable domain (missing parts from reference TRBV30 and TRBJ1-1): SQTIHQWPATLVQPVGSPLSLECTVEGTSNPNLYWYRQAAGRGLQLLFYSVGIGQISSEVPQNLSASRPQDRQFILSSKKLLLSDSGFYLCAWSRPNTEAFFGQGTRLTVV.

This clonotype was recorded many times. The chain is built from TRBV29-1 and TRBJ1-2; 8 bases match TRBD1. Trimming removed 2 bases from V and 4 bases from J; junction bases left unmatched: 9. The V gene's germline CDR1 is SQVTM and CDR2 ANQGSEA. CDR3 length: 15 amino acids. This CDR3 reads CSVETSDRVFYGYTF. The CDR3 nucleotides read TGCAGCGTTGAAACCTCGGACAGGGTTTTCTATGGCTACACCTTC.

In its sample, this clonotype was seen many times. The chain couples TRBV6-6 to TRBJ1-2; no clear D gene. Trimming took 5 bases from V and 2 from J, leaving 12 bases between them. Germline V CDR1 and CDR2: MNHNY, SVGAGI (reference sequence). This CDR3 is 14 amino acids long. In DNA form, the CDR3 reads TGTGCCAGCAGTCCCCGGGCGGGGAACTATGGCTACACCTTC. Its translation is CASSPRAGNYGYTF.

The chain employs TRBV12-3 or TRBV12-4 and TRBJ1-5; D remains ambiguous. This CDR3 contains 16 residues. The V end was cut by 3 bases, the J end by 2 bases, with 14 bases between. In DNA, the CDR3 is TGTGCCAGCAGTTTGATGGGGAGAAGAGGCAATCAGCCCCAGCATTTT. This gives the protein CASSLMGRRGNQPQHF.

V is TRBV11-2 and J is TRBJ2-7; a possible D gene is TRBD1 (5 bases). Germline V gene sequence: CDR1 SGHAT, CDR2 FQNNGV. This CDR3 spans 16 amino acids. Deletions cut 5 bases from V and 3 bases from J, with 20 bases between. This chain's CDR3 is CASSPISRRGHYEQYF. As DNA, the CDR3 is TGTGCCAGCAGCCCCATCTCCAGAAGGGGCCACTACGAGCAGTACTTC.

Here the CDR3 DNA reads TGTGCCAGCAGCTTAGGCCGGATCGAGCAGTACTTC. Its translation: CASSLGRIEQYF. The chain links TRBV11-2 to TRBJ2-7; D is unresolved. Trimming pared 1 base from V and 6 bases from J, leaving 7 bases between. Germline CDR1 reads SGHAT; CDR2 reads FQNNGV. The CDR3 covers 12 residues.

The sample holds many counts of this clonotype. The chain links TRBV18 to TRBJ2-5; possibly TRBD1 for D (6 bases). Germline V gives CDR1 KGHSH, CDR2 LQKENI. V was trimmed by 0 bases and J by 4 bases, leaving 9 bases between them. CDR3 length: 14 residues. The chain's CDR3 is CASSPPAGAETQYF. The CDR3 DNA reads as TGTGCCAGCTCACCACCCGCAGGGGCAGAGACCCAGTACTTC.

The chain combines TRBV2 with TRBJ2-1, with D perhaps TRBD2 (5 bases). The CDR3 is 14 amino acids. In germline, CDR1 is SNHLY, CDR2 FYNNEI. V was shortened by 5 bases and J by 7 bases, with 15 bases between the two germline ends. CDR3 in amino acids: CASSLSGTQNEQFF. In nucleotides, the CDR3 is TGTGCCAGCAGTCTGAGCGGAACTCAAAATGAGCAGTTCTTC. Looking up the rest from reference TRBV2 and TRBJ2-1 gives the full variable domain: EPEVTQTPSHQVTQMGQEVILRCVPISNHLYFYWYRQILGQKVEFLVSFYNNEISEKSEIFDDQFSVERPDGSNFTLKIRSTKLEDSAMYFCASSLSGTQNEQFFGPGTRLTVL.

Only a few counts were recorded for this clonotype. The chain recombines TRBV5-6 with TRBJ1-2; D not certain. The V gene lost 0 bases and the J gene lost 4 bases, with 7 bases spanning the gap. The CDR3 consists of 13 residues. CDR1 is SGHDT, CDR2 YYEEEE, per germline. CDR3 nucleotides: TGTGCCAGCAGCTTGGGAGTATCCTATGGCTACACCTTC. It is translated as CASSLGVSYGYTF.

The J gene is TRBJ2-1, the V gene TRBV29-1; weak D call: TRBD2 (6 bases). This CDR3 comprises 12 residues. V lost 1 base to trimming and J lost 15 bases, with 16 bases between them. Germline CDR1 reads SQVTM; CDR2 reads ANQGSEA. CDR3 region: CSVEADGSRSFF. The CDR3 DNA sequence: TGCAGCGTTGAAGCGGACGGGAGCCGGTCGTTCTTC.

This clonotype was seen a handful of times. This chain connects TRBV12-3 or TRBV12-4 to TRBJ2-6; D is unclear. The CDR3 contains 15 residues. Deletions cut 3 bases from V and 4 bases from J, with 10 bases between. This CDR3 is CASSFGSGGANVLTF. The CDR3 DNA sequence: TGTGCCAGCAGTTTTGGGTCAGGCGGGGCCAACGTCCTGACTTTC.

The V call is TRBV19, the J call TRBJ1-1, with D uncertain. Germline V gene sequence: CDR1 LNHDA, CDR2 SQIVND (reference sequence). V was clipped by 4 bases and J by 1 base, with 4 bases between them. The CDR3 loop spans 12 amino acids. DNA of the CDR3: TGTGCCAGTAGTAGGTGGAACACTGAAGCTTTCTTT. Residues: CASSRWNTEAFF.

This clonotype was recorded many times. The V gene is TRBV6-1, the J gene TRBJ1-3; 7 bases fit TRBD1. The J segment lost 2 bases and the V segment lost 2 bases, leaving 0 bases of the junction unmatched. This CDR3 contains 14 residues. Per the germline V gene, CDR1 is MNHNS and CDR2 is SASEGT. The CDR3 coding sequence is TGTGCCAGCAGTGAAACAGGGGCTGGAAACACCATATATTTT. It codes for CASSETGAGNTIYF.

The chain uses TRBV2 and TRBJ2-7, with 7 bases aligning to TRBD1. Germline CDR1 SNHLY, CDR2 FYNNEI. With 4 bases clipped from V and 2 bases from J, the junction kept 14 bases outside the gene matches. The CDR3 length is 17 residues. The CDR3 region is CASSGWSEQGIAYEQYF. The CDR3 bases are TGTGCCAGCAGTGGCTGGTCAGAACAGGGGATCGCCTACGAGCAGTACTTC.

This clonotype was seen many times. The chain couples TRBV11-2 to TRBJ2-1; D ambiguous. The V gene lost 6 bases and the J gene lost 0 bases, with 12 bases spanning the gap. CDR3 length equals 15 residues. In germline, CDR1 is SGHAT, CDR2 FQNNGV. The CDR3 DNA follows: TGTGCCAGCAGTCCCCAACCGAGCTCCTACAATGAGCAGTTCTTC. It translates to CASSPQPSSYNEQFF.

This clonotype was found many times. The V and J genes are TRBV7-6 and TRBJ2-7; 8 bases line up with TRBD2. Per the germline V gene, CDR1 is SGHVS and CDR2 is FNYEAQ. The V gene end was trimmed by 1 base and the J gene end by 5 bases; junction bases not matched to a gene: 7. The CDR3 is made up of 15 amino acids. Here the CDR3 reads CASSLGSGSGDEQYF. CDR3 nucleotides: TGTGCCAGCAGCTTAGGGAGCGGGAGTGGGGACGAGCAGTACTTC. Based on the CDR3 plus reference TRBV7-6 and TRBJ2-7, the full variable domain is GAGVSQSPRYKVTKRGQDVALRCDPISGHVSLYWYRQALGQGPEFLTYFNYEAQQDKSGLPNDRFSAERPEGSISTLTIQRTEQRDSAMYRCASSLGSGSGDEQYFGPGTRLTVT.

The chain recombines TRBV27 with TRBJ2-7; D is unresolved. V shed 6 bases and J shed 3 bases, with 12 bases lying between them. The CDR3 sequence is 13 residues long. The germline CDR1 and CDR2 sequences are MNHEY and SMNVEV (reference sequence). In nucleotides, the CDR3 is TGTGCCAGCAGCCCTGGTCCCTACTACGAGCAGTACTTC. This encodes CASSPGPYYEQYF.

This clonotype showed up many times. The rearrangement uses TRBV12-3 or TRBV12-4 and TRBJ2-7, with D unresolved. The length of the CDR3 is 13 residues. With 6 bases removed from V and 0 bases from J, the gap between germline ends came to 9 bases. The CDR3 here is CASRGGSSYEQYF. In DNA, the CDR3 is TGTGCCAGCAGGGGCGGTAGCTCCTACGAGCAGTACTTC.

A few counts support this clonotype. The chain uses TRBV5-1 and TRBJ2-1; D gene unclear. Trimming pared 4 bases from V and 9 bases from J, leaving 32 bases between. This CDR3 contains 19 residues. CDR1 SGHRS and CDR2 YFSETQ come from the germline V gene. CDR3 nucleotides: TGCGCCAGCAGCCGAAGCCTCAGCGAAGGGTCTACAATGATGACTGAGCAGTTCTTC. It translates to CASSRSLSEGSTMMTEQFF.

The table lists this clonotype with many counts. The CDR3 sequence is CASSIVGELDTEAFF. CDR3 in DNA: TGTGCCAGTAGTATCGTCGGGGAGTTAGACACTGAAGCTTTCTTT. V and J are TRBV19 and TRBJ1-1; D is ambiguous. Germline V gives CDR1 LNHDA, CDR2 SQIVND (reference sequence). The CDR3 contains 15 residues. Trimming took 3 bases from V and 3 from J, leaving 14 bases between them.

The rearrangement links TRBV2 to TRBJ1-4, with D hard to call. The CDR3 length is 15 residues. Trimming removed 2 bases at V and 8 bases at J, with 15 bases between. Germline-derived CDR1 and CDR2 are SNHLY and FYNNEI. CDR3 nucleotides: TGTGCCAGCAGTGAACAGGAGAGGGCACGGGAAAAACTGTTTTTT. Its protein is CASSEQERAREKLFF.

This sequence joins TRBV11-3 and TRBJ2-1, with D maybe TRBD2 (6 bases). Per germline, CDR1 SGHNT and CDR2 YENEEA. V shed 5 bases and J shed 11 bases, with 22 bases lying between them. The CDR3 is made up of 15 amino acids. CDR3 nucleotide sequence: TGTGCCAGCAGCCCAGGGACGGGAGTCCAAGCTAAGCAGTTCTTC. Translated, it gives CASSPGTGVQAKQFF.

This clonotype was counted only a few times. Written as DNA, the CDR3 is TGTGCCAGCAGCAATGGACTAGCTATGGGGCAGTTCTTC. It yields the protein CASSNGLAMGQFF. This chain joins TRBV7-9 and TRBJ2-1; 8 bases line up with TRBD2. V lost 5 bases, J lost 12 bases, and 9 bases stayed unmatched. The CDR3 has 13 residues. The germline CDR1 and CDR2 sequences are SEHNR and FQNEAQ (reference sequence).

V is TRBV29-1 and J is TRBJ2-2, with TRBD2 as a possible D gene (5 bases). The CDR3 has 12 residues. The germline gives CDR1 SQVTM, CDR2 ANQGSEA. V lost 3 bases and J 5 bases, leaving 7 bases between the germline ends. CDR3 loop: CSVERETGELFF. The CDR3 DNA sequence: TGCAGCGTTGAGAGGGAGACCGGGGAGCTGTTTTTT.

This clonotype was seen ten or more times. The chain is built from TRBV19 and TRBJ1-1; 10 nucleotides align to TRBD1. V trimming: 7 bases; J trimming: 1 base; junction bases outside the gene matches: 6. CDR1 and CDR2 (germline): LNHDA, SQIVND (reference sequence). The CDR3 spans 15 residues. The CDR3 here is CASTLGTGANTEAFF. In nucleotides, the CDR3 is TGTGCCAGTACCCTGGGGACAGGGGCGAACACTGAAGCTTTCTTT.

The chain is built from TRBV11-2 and TRBJ2-3, with TRBD2 identical over 9 bases. Germline V gene data show CDR1 as SGHAT and CDR2 as FQNNGV. CDR3 length equals 15 residues. The V gene end was trimmed by 3 bases and the J gene end by 6 bases; junction bases not matched to a gene: 7. The CDR3 DNA reads as TGTGCCAGCAGCTTTAATAGCGGGGGTCAGGATACGCAGTATTTT. The encoded protein is CASSFNSGGQDTQYF.

The rearrangement uses TRBV14 and TRBJ2-2; 10 bases line up with TRBD2. The V and J ends lost 4 bases and 3 bases, in that order; junction bases with no gene match: 5. The germline CDR1 and CDR2 sequences are SGHDN and FVKESK. This CDR3 is 16 amino acids long. The CDR3 loop is CASSPSGRGYTGELFF. CDR3 sequence (DNA): TGTGCCAGCAGCCCGAGCGGGAGGGGGTACACCGGGGAGCTGTTTTTT.